This T cell receptor (beta chain) was recorded in a study of identical twins (dated by TCRdb to the mid-2010s). About the full investigation: To test whether fetal clonotypes persist, this study deep-sequenced TCR alpha and beta repertoires from monozygotic twins, from unrelated adults of various ages, and from cord blood. To rule out contamination, the twin experiments were replicated at different times with different library preparation protocols. Results the study describes overall, beyond this receptor: Recombination models systematically underestimated out-of-frame TCR alpha sharing in monozygotic twins but agreed with sharing between unrelated individuals. The excess sharing between twins in beta out-of-frame sequences was weaker because fewer shared sequences reduced the signal-to-noise ratio. Invariant T cells such as MAIT and iNKT could partly confound zero-insertion analyses, though diverse VJ usage argued against this for most clonotypes. Compared with coincidental sharing between unrelated individuals, out-of-frame TCR alpha sequences shared between twins had an excess of sequences with low generation probability. Fewer insertions were carried by abundant cord blood beta clonotypes; a weaker similar trend was observed in young adult naive repertoires, while no such trend was observed in memory repertoires. Because the same donors could not be followed over many years, conclusions were based on cross-sectional statistical analysis.

Library prep was done by 5' RACE. The instrument given in TCRdb is Illumina HiSeq 2000. A universal primer binding site was introduced by template switching, and a unique molecular identifier was present in the final cDNA, enabling accurate counting of TCR cDNA molecules. First-strand cDNA for TCR alpha and beta chains was synthesized from specific primers in the conserved constant-segment region. To control for contamination, every cDNA library carried two barcodes: a SMART-Mk sample barcode plus Illumina barcodes. TruSeq adapter sequences, together with Illumina sample barcodes, were added in two successive PCR steps. Sequencing of the TCR alpha and beta cDNA libraries was done on the Illumina HiSeq platform using custom primers. Regarding the original processing steps: MiGEC was used to process raw reads and extract unique molecular identifiers, and MiXCR was used to find CDR3 positions. For each individual, recombination models were inferred using an EM algorithm with the repgenHMM and IGoR tools. Shared clonotype analysis was performed with the tcR package in R, normalizing sharing by the product of cloneset sizes. Out-of-frame nonproductive sequences were analyzed to study raw recombination free of thymic and clonal selection effects. TCRdb's own reprocessing of the public reads used fastp at Q25 and MiXCR and kept productive beta chains. Each entry is one CDR3 protein sequence, shown with its most common DNA and genes. For this entry, the V and J calls and clone size follow TCRdb and not the study's own pipeline. The sample has about 790,000 distinct CDR3 sequences on record, around a sixth of them singletons. Clones ranked in the top ten supply under 15% of the sample.

All donors were healthy Caucasians. The twin cohort comprised three pairs of female monozygotic twins, all aged roughly 18 to 30 years. RNA for TCR libraries was isolated from peripheral blood mononuclear cells. On this clonotype itself: Its cognate antigen has yet to be identified. Base quality data are lacking; no much larger clone is found one base away.

These same data were also listed under a study on T cells expressing NK-cell markers. The second paper states: Three sorted T-cell subsets (CD3+CD56+NKG2C+, CD3+CD56+NKG2C- and CD3+CD56-NKG2C+) from several donors had their TCR beta-chain repertoires profiled. Among the eight sequenced donors, seven were HCMV-seropositive and one was HCMV-seronegative. In several experiments an anti-gammadeltaTCR antibody was added to restrict sorting to alphabetaTCR-expressing T cells. In six donors, the dominant CD3+CD56+NKG2C+ clonotypes ranked among the top 10 CD8+ clonotypes, making up roughly 1.0-7.0% of CD8+ T cells. Those dominant clonotypes were again the most abundant among CD3+CD56-NKG2C+ cells in several donors, at about 28.3-60.1%. It remained unclear whether the expanded NKG2C-expressing T cell clones were specific for HCMV antigens. The eight sequenced donors were randomly selected healthy volunteers, three men and five women. A commercial ELISA kit detecting HCMV-specific IgG in serum was used to determine HCMV serostatus. For several donors, bulk peripheral blood T-cell repertoires were also sequenced from unsorted PBMC. MIGEC handled demultiplexing of the reads and grouping by UMI, while MiTCR was used to assemble and quantify clonotypes. To exclude erroneous sequences, only TCR cDNA sequences supported by at least two reads were retained. The tcR package was used for downstream repertoire analysis, with clonotypes matched between fractions based on CDR3 nucleotide sequence plus V segment. VDJmatch was used to annotate antigen specificity against VDJdb, with one amino acid substitution in CDR3 allowed.

This clonotype was obtained from a woman between 18 and 29 years old in good health. Sequencing was carried out using PBMCs.

The bases are TGTGCCAGCAGTTACACTCCCGGGAACACTGAAGCTTTCTTT. Translated, it reads CASSYTPGNTEAFF. The sequence joins TRBV6-5 to TRBJ1-1, with the D gene not clear enough to name. The V end loses 2 bases and the J end loses 1 base, and a stretch of 8 bases separates them. Reading the germline V gene gives CDR1 MNHEY and CDR2 SVGAGI. Taken from cysteine to phenylalanine, the CDR3 has 14 residues. The only DNA kept is the CDR3, 42 bases in frame from the first base.